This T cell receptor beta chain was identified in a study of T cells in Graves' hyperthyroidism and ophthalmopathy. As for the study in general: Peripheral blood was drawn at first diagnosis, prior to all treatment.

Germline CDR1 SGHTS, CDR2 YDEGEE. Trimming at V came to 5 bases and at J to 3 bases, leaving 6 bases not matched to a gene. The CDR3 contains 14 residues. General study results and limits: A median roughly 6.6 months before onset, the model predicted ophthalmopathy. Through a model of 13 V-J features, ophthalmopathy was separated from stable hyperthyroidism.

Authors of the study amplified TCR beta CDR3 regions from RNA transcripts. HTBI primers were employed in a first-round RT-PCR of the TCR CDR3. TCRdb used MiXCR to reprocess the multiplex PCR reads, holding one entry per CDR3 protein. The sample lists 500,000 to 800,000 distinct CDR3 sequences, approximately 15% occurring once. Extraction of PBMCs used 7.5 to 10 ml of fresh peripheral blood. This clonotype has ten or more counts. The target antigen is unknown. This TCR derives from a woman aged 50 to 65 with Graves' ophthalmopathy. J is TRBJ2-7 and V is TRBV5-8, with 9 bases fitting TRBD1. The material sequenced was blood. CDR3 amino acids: CASRGRTGVYEQYF. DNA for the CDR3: TGTGCCAGCAGGGGGAGGACAGGGGTCTACGAGCAGTACTTC.